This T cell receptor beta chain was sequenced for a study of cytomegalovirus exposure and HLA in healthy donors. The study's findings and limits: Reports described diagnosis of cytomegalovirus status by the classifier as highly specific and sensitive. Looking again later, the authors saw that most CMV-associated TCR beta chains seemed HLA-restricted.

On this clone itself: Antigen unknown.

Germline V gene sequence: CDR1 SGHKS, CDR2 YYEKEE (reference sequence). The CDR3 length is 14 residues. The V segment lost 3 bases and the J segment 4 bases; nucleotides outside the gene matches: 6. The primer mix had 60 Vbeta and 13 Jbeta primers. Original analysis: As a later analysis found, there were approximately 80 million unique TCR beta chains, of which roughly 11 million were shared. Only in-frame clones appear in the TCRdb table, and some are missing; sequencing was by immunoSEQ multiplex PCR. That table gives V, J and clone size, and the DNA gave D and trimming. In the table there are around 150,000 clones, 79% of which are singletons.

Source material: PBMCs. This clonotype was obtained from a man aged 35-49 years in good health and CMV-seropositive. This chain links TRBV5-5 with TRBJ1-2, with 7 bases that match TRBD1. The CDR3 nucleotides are TGTGCCAGCAGCTCCGGGGGGGACAGCTATGGCTACACCTTC. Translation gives CASSSGGDSYGYTF.